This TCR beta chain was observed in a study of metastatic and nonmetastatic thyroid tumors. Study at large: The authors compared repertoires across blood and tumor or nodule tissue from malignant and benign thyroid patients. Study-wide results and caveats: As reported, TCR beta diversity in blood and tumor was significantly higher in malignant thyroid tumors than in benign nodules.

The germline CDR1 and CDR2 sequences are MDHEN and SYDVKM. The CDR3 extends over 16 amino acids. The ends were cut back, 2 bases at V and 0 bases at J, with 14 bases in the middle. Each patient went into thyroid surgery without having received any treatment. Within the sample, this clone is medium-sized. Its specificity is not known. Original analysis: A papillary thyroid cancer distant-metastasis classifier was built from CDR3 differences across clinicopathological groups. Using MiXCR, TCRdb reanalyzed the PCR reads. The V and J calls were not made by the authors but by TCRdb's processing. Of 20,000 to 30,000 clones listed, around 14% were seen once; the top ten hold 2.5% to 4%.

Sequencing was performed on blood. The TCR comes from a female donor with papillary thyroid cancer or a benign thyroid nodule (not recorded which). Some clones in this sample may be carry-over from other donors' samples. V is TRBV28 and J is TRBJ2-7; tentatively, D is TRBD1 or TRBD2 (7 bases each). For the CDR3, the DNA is TGTGCCAGCAGTTTACCCAGGGGGGGACTCTCCTACGAGCAGTACTTC. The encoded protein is CASSLPRGGLSYEQYF.